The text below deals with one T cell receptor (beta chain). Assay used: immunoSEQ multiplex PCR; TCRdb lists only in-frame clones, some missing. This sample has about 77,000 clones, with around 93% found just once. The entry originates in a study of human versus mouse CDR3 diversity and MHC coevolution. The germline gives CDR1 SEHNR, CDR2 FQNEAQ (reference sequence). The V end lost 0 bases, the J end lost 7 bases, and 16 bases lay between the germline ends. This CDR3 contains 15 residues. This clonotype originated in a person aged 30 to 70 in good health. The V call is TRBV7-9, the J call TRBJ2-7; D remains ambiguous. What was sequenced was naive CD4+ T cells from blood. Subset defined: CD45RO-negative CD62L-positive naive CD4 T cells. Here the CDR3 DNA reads TGTGCCAGCAGCTTAGCCGAGACTCGTGGATCTGAGCAGTACTTC. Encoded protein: CASSLAETRGSEQYF.